The subject of this entry is one T cell receptor beta chain. The sample is drawn from a study of T cell clones after liver transplantation. The table came from immunoSEQ multiplex PCR; TCRdb's copy has only in-frame clones and leaves some out. The data hold around 60,000 clones, with 70% to 80% observed a single time. Deletions cut 2 bases from V and 5 bases from J, with 9 bases between. Germline values: CDR1 MDHEN, CDR2 SYDVKM. The CDR3 contains 13 residues. This chain links TRBV28 with TRBJ1-1; D not certain. Sequencing used CD4+ T cells from blood, obtained before liver transplant. The sequence was collected from a human donor who received a liver transplant. This chain's CDR3 is CASSLRAITEAFF. The CDR3 coding sequence is TGTGCCAGCAGTTTACGTGCTATAACTGAAGCTTTCTTT.